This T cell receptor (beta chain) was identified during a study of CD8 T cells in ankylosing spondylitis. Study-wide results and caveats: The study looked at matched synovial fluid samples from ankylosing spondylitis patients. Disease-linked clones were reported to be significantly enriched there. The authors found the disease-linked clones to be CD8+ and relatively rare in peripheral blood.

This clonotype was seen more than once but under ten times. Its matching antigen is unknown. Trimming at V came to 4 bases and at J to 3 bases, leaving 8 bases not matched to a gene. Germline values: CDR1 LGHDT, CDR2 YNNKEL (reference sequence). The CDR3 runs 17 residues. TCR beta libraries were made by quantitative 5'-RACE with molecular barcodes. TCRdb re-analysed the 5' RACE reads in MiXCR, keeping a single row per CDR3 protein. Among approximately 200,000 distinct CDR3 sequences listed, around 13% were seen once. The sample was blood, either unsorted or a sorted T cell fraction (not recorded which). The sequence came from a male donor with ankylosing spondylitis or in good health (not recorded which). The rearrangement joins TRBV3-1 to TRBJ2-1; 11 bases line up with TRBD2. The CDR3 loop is CASSPPTLAGGYNEQFF. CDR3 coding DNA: TGTGCCAGCAGCCCCCCGACTCTAGCGGGGGGCTACAATGAGCAGTTCTTC.